This section outlines one TCR beta chain sequence together with its context. The antigen remains undetermined. CD4+ T cells specific for antigen were expanded with viral peptide pools by the ViraFEST assay before sequencing. When about ten days of culture had elapsed, CD4+ T cells were isolated. Subjects were given two BNT162b2 or mRNA-1273 vaccine doses. These data are taken from a study of vaccination effects on CD4 cells after COVID-19. Germline CDR1 and CDR2: KGHDR and SFDVKD. The J segment lost 2 bases and the V segment lost 4 bases, leaving 7 bases of the junction unmatched. The CDR3 contains 17 residues. This table comes from immunoSEQ multiplex PCR, and its TCRdb copy is limited to in-frame clones, with some not included. The sample carries some 23,000 clones, 69% recorded once.

This specimen consisted of CD4+ T cells from PBMCs cultured with SARS-CoV-2 spike peptides, obtained after COVID-19 vaccination. J is TRBJ2-3 and V is TRBV24-1, with 11 bases that match TRBD2. This TCR was recovered from a human donor who received a COVID-19 vaccine. CDR3 nucleotide sequence: TGTGCCACCAGTGACTTCACTAGCGGGGGCCCCACAGATACGCAGTATTTT. Translating it yields CATSDFTSGGPTDTQYF.